The rows below give T cell receptor beta chains drawn from one sample of a study of breast tumors, draining lymph nodes, adjacent tissues. TCRdb redid the calling of the multiplex PCR reads with MiXCR, one entry per CDR3 protein. Of 150,000 to 250,000 distinct CDR3 sequences in the sample, 25% to 40% were seen once. Sequencing used axillary lymph node tissue. The receptors come from a female donor with breast cancer. Some clones in this sample may be carry-over from other donors' samples. Both conserved end residues are part of each CDR3. Each record gives: clone size, J gene, D gene, V gene, CDR3 protein, CDR3 DNA. The D gene is left open where the match is weak. Clone size appears in some rows only: once, few, many, or a class for an expanded clone.

>many|TRBJ2-2|TRBD1|TRBV24-1
CATSDTTGTGELFF
TGTGCCACCAGTGACACGACAGGGACCGGGGAGCTGTTTTTT
>NA|TRBJ2-2|TRBD2|TRBV6-5
CASRKTSGSSNTGELFF
TGTGCCAGCAGGAAAACTAGCGGGAGTTCAAACACCGGGGAGCTGTTTTTT
>many|TRBJ2-4|TRBD1|TRBV12-3/TRBV12-4
CASSLGTGGNIQYF
TGTGCCAGCAGCTTAGGGACAGGGGGAAACATTCAGTACTTC
>many|TRBJ2-1|NA|TRBV20-1
CSARVSGKGNEQFF
TGCAGTGCTAGAGTCAGTGGGAAGGGCAATGAGCAGTTCTTC
>once|TRBJ1-5|NA|TRBV19
CASSMAQQHF
TGTGCCAGTAGTATGGCCCAACAGCATTTT
>NA|TRBJ1-2|NA|TRBV14
CASSFSAFFSLAGGIGYTF
TGTGCCAGCAGCTTTAGCGCCTTCTTTTCACTAGCGGGGGGGATTGGCTACACCTTC
>many|TRBJ2-1|TRBD1|TRBV7-2
CASSLMGTGGNDEQFF
TGTGCCAGCAGCTTAATGGGGACAGGGGGCAATGATGAGCAGTTCTTC
>NA|TRBJ2-2|TRBD2|TRBV2
CASSEASGGIGELIF
TGTGCCAGCAGTGAGGCTAGCGGGGGGATCGGGGAGCTGATTTTT
>NA|TRBJ1-2|NA|TRBV5-4
CASSLDGSGYTF
TGTGCCAGCAGCTTGGACGGATCTGGCTACACCTTC
>many|TRBJ1-2|NA|TRBV5-1
CASSLKYRPAGYTF
TGCGCCAGCAGCTTGAAATACAGGCCAGCAGGCTACACCTTC
>many|TRBJ2-3|NA|TRBV7-9
CASREVADTQYF
TGTGCCAGCAGGGAGGTCGCAGATACGCAGTATTTT
>many|TRBJ1-2|NA|TRBV18
CASSPQTGGDYGYTF
TGTGCCAGCTCACCCCAGACCGGGGGGGACTATGGCTACACCTTC
>many|TRBJ1-5|NA|TRBV6-1
CASSAGVGNQPQHF
TGTGCCAGCAGCGCAGGGGTTGGTAATCAGCCCCAGCATTTT
>many|TRBJ1-2|NA|TRBV2
CASRGLSSNYGYTF
TGTGCCAGCAGGGGACTCTCCTCTAACTATGGCTACACCTTC
>NA|TRBJ2-7|TRBD1|TRBV5-1
CASGPGQGPYEQYF
TGCGCCAGCGGACCCGGACAGGGGCCCTACGAGCAGTACTTC
>NA|TRBJ1-5|TRBD1|TRBV6-1
CASSASGTGHQPQHF
TGTGCCAGCAGTGCTAGCGGGACAGGGCATCAGCCCCAGCATTTT
>few|TRBJ1-1|NA|TRBV4-3
CASSQVGGRDTEAFF
TGCGCCAGCAGCCAAGTTGGAGGGCGCGACACTGAAGCTTTCTTT
>many|TRBJ2-1|NA|TRBV7-2
CASSSVPGPYNEQFF
TGTGCCAGCAGCTCCGTACCGGGACCGTACAATGAGCAGTTCTTC
>NA|TRBJ2-7|NA|TRBV6-4
CASSRDQSDEQYF
TGTGCCAGCAGCAGGGACCAGTCGGACGAGCAGTACTTC
>many|TRBJ1-6|NA|TRBV2
CASMDANSPLHF
TGTGCCAGCATGGACGCTAATTCACCCCTCCACTTT
>many|TRBJ1-3|NA|TRBV2
CASSSPGGSGNTIYF
TGTGCCAGCTCGTCCCCCGGGGGCTCTGGAAACACCATATATTTT
>many|TRBJ2-5|NA|TRBV7-9
CASSLLGGFAETQHF
TGTGCCAGCAGCCTGCTCGGGGGTTTCGCAGAGACCCAGCACTTC
>once|TRBJ1-2|NA|TRBV20-1
CSATGYTF
TGCAGTGCTACTGGCTACACCTTC
>NA|TRBJ1-5|TRBD1|TRBV28
CASSGTGFRQPQHF
TGTGCCAGCAGCGGGACAGGGTTTAGGCAGCCCCAGCATTTT
>NA|TRBJ1-6|NA|TRBV20-1
CSAREPLDGIPLHF
TGCAGTGCTAGGGAGCCGTTGGATGGTATACCCCTCCACTTT
>NA|TRBJ2-3|NA|TRBV20-1
CSARDAWTSTDTQYF
TGCAGTGCTAGAGATGCCTGGACAAGCACAGATACGCAGTATTTT
>many|TRBJ2-2|NA|TRBV7-9
CASTDNTGELFF
TGTGCCAGCACAGACAACACCGGGGAGCTGTTTTTT
>NA|TRBJ2-7|TRBD2|TRBV7-2
CASSLAGQAGVYEQHF
TGTGCCAGCAGCTTAGCAGGCCAAGCGGGGGTCTACGAGCAGCACTTC
>NA|TRBJ1-1|NA|TRBV20-1
CSAREPFGHNTEAFF
TGCAGTGCTAGGGAGCCCTTTGGGCACAACACTGAAGCTTTCTTT
>many|TRBJ2-7|TRBD2|TRBV15
CATSRGGGGSSYEQYF
TGTGCCACCAGCAGAGGAGGCGGGGGAAGCTCCTACGAGCAGTACTTC
>NA|TRBJ2-7|TRBD2|TRBV2
CARNVAGAYEQYF
TGTGCTAGAAATGTGGCGGGAGCTTACGAGCAGTACTTC
>many|TRBJ2-2|NA|TRBV24-1
CATSGTLNTGELFF
TGTGCCACCAGTGGGACACTGAACACCGGGGAGCTGTTTTTT
>few|TRBJ1-1|NA|TRBV7-9
CASSFEGRNTEAFF
TGTGCCAGCAGCTTTGAAGGGCGGAACACTGAAGCTTTCTTT
>NA|TRBJ2-1|NA|TRBV7-9
CASSLAGTLNEQFF
TGTGCCAGCAGCTTAGCGGGAACTCTCAATGAGCAGTTCTTC
>many|TRBJ2-7|NA|TRBV28
CASSPGGLNYEQYF
TGTGCCAGCAGCCCCGGGGGACTCAACTACGAGCAGTACTTC
>many|TRBJ1-2|TRBD1|TRBV19
CASSIAQGARGYTF
TGTGCCAGTAGTATAGCACAGGGGGCGCGTGGCTACACCTTC
>NA|TRBJ1-1|NA|TRBV20-1
CSARVAGRRTEAFF
TGCAGTGCTAGAGTAGCGGGACGAAGGACTGAAGCTTTCTTT
>many|TRBJ2-7|TRBD1|TRBV28
CASPPPGTGTYEQYF
TGTGCCAGCCCCCCTCCCGGGACAGGGACCTACGAGCAGTACTTC
>NA|TRBJ2-6|NA|TRBV6-5
CVSSYSDQASGANVLTF
TGTGTCAGCAGTTACTCCGATCAGGCTTCTGGGGCCAACGTCCTGACTTTC
>NA|TRBJ1-6|NA|TRBV19
CASSFGVNEQFFGPGGSPLHF
NA
>many|TRBJ2-1|TRBD2|TRBV20-1
CSARRLAGGSYNEQFF
TGCAGTGCTAGGAGACTAGCGGGGGGCTCCTACAATGAGCAGTTCTTC
>many|TRBJ2-7|TRBD1|TRBV25-1
CASRGPNPGTGNYEQYF
TGTGCCAGCAGGGGTCCGAATCCCGGGACAGGGAATTACGAGCAGTACTTC
>few|TRBJ2-5|TRBD2|TRBV30
CAWNQGLGGAVIETQYF
TGTGCCTGGAACCAGGGCCTCGGGGGGGCCGTCATTGAGACCCAGTACTTC
>many|TRBJ1-4|NA|TRBV20-1
CSARDGSTLGSTNEKLFF
TGCAGTGCTAGAGATGGGTCCACACTAGGGTCAACTAATGAAAAACTGTTTTTT
>NA|TRBJ2-7|TRBD2|TRBV29-1
CSSQRGGGYEQYF
TGCAGCTCCCAGCGGGGGGGCGGCTACGAGCAGTACTTC
>many|TRBJ2-2|NA|TRBV5-1
CASSYDYLELFF
TGCGCCAGCAGCTATGACTACCTGGAGCTGTTTTTT